This T cell receptor beta chain emerged from a study of Graves' ophthalmopathy and Graves' hyperthyroidism. Overall study: The collection of peripheral blood took place at initial diagnosis, before any treatment. Whole-study findings and limits: The model achieved about 70% sensitivity and approximately 74% specificity for ophthalmopathy progression. For separating ophthalmopathy from stable hyperthyroidism, a 13-signature model gave 87.88% sensitivity and roughly 83% specificity. Among thyroid clonotypes expanded above 0.001 frequency, most also appeared in blood.

V dropped 4 bases and J dropped 6 bases, with 11 bases sitting between them. The CDR3 totals 14 residues. CDR1 SGHDT and CDR2 YYEEEE come from the germline V gene. This clonotype was recorded at least ten times. The antigen is undetermined. CDR3 regions of TCR beta were amplified from RNA transcripts. A first-round RT-PCR used HTBI primers, followed by a second-round multiplex PCR. MiXCR, run by TCRdb on the multiplex PCR reads, gives a single entry per CDR3 protein. This sample has fewer than 600,000 distinct CDR3 sequences; roughly 14% occur once, and the top ten carry approximately 9.8%. The sequencing input was blood. The chain carries TRBV5-6 and TRBJ1-6, with no clear D. This TCR was recovered from a woman aged 25 to 39 with Graves' ophthalmopathy. The CDR3 region is CASSRVGVNSPLHF. The CDR3 DNA reads as TGTGCCAGCAGCAGAGTCGGAGTTAATTCACCCCTCCACTTT. The whole variable domain, remainder taken from reference TRBV5-6 and TRBJ1-6, is DAGVTQSPTHLIKTRGQQVTLRCSPKSGHDTVSWYQQALGQGPQFIFQYYEEEERQRGNFPDRFSGHQFPNYSSELNVNALLLGDSALYLCASSRVGVNSPLHFGNGTRLTVT.